This TCR beta chain was retrieved from a study of cytomegalovirus exposure and HLA in healthy donors (dated by TCRdb to the late 2010s). Regarding the complete study: An earlier analysis of some 500 of the donors reported roughly 270 Gb of sequence data and around 110 million unique TCR beta sequences from approximately 180 million T cells. Along with the roughly 670-subject first cohort, a separate validation cohort of over a hundred different subjects was used. Rather than using new phenotypic data, the later analysis identified candidate immune exposures from TCR beta sequences and from how often those sequences occurred across donors. Among roughly 400 genotyped donors of the cohort, an average of approximately 240,000 unique TCR beta nucleotide sequences was sequenced per donor, of which about 19% were non-productive. The study profiled the T cell repertoires of 550 to 700 subjects by immunosequencing and related them to cytomegalovirus serostatus. The number of typed donors differed by locus: 629-630 for A, B, C, DRB1 and DQB1; some 500 for DQA1; 606 for DPA1; and 400 to 480 for DPB1. The study aimed to test whether cataloging public T cell receptors could reveal signatures of past pathogen exposure. A later genetic analysis used genome-wide SNP genotypes for about 55% of the 666 donors, treating that subset as a discovery cohort. All discovery cohort repertoires had been generated on a single sequencing platform. HLA typing covered class I and class II loci at four-digit resolution. An early release that covered roughly 600 HLA-typed donors contained approximately 290 gigabases of sequencing data and 70 million to 100 million unique TCR sequences. The study combined high-throughput TCR immunosequencing, statistical association of individual TCRs with disease status, and machine learning to predict cytomegalovirus infection status. Donor age, sex, ethnicity and CMV serostatus were collected together with the repertoire data. Of the roughly 400 genotyped donors, over 70% fell in the genetic ancestry cluster associated with self-reported Caucasian donors. About 5 DR-DQ haplotypes were handled as single units for association and clustering, since linkage in the cohort was strong. In a later analysis, previously published TCR beta repertoires from 600 to 850 donors were re-analyzed and high-resolution HLA genotyping was added so that TCR occurrence patterns could be studied. In an earlier analysis of 500 to 650 of the donors, high-throughput TCR beta sequencing was used to judge whether each TCR beta V gene segment behaved as functional or pseudogenic. Overall study results and their limits: A group of highly shared sequence variants was considered likely to be a technical artifact of the sequencing pipeline. An association between a missense DCLRE1C variant and V-gene and J-gene trimming of TCR beta chains was found in a later genetic analysis and replicated in an independent cohort. Broadly in line with IMGT annotations, most TCR beta V segments showed up in productive rearrangements about 87% or about 30% of the time in an earlier analysis of some 590 of the donors. Roughly uniform sequencing depth across donors was assumed in presence/absence analyses, although this assumption may not hold. Because counts were too low, fewer than 20 rarely observed V segments, including chromosome 9 orphons, were excluded from the earlier analysis of 587 of the donors. A later genetic analysis reported fewer N-insertions in productive TCRs among donors in an Asian-associated ancestry cluster than the roughly 720-donor mean. Correlated functional status among segregating V segments might reflect linkage disequilibrium, but an unknown experimental factor could not be ruled out. According to a later analysis, parvovirus B19, influenza, CMV and Epstein-Barr virus appeared linked to several top co-occurrence clusters. It was suggested by the authors that the approach could potentially be generalized to other disease states and immunological phenotypes. A further reported finding was that TCR beta sequences accurately predicted the HLA-A and HLA-B alleles for most subjects in the first cohort. Because HLA typing was missing for some donors at each locus, association tests included only the typed subset. Immune exposure information for the cohort was limited to CMV serostatus. A few of the identified cytomegalovirus-associated TCR beta chains were confirmed in vitro to be specific for cytomegalovirus antigens. In a later analysis, over 15,000 TCR beta sequences were associated with specific HLA alleles at a false discovery rate of 0.05. Cytomegalovirus status was reported to be diagnosed by the classifier with high specificity and sensitivity in both the original and validation cohorts. Assigning TCR associations to individual alleles was difficult when HLA alleles, especially DR and DQ, strongly co-occurred. Compared with equally common non-associated chains, HLA-associated TCR beta chains in a later analysis were more clonally expanded and had lower generation probabilities. In a later analysis, most CMV-associated TCR beta chains were found to appear HLA-restricted, with HLA associations seemingly driven largely by CMV exposure. The study listed 170 or so TCR beta chains as associated with cytomegalovirus. While some public TCRs were present in many individuals, most TCR sequences turned up only very rarely across donors. The cohort was sequenced for TCR beta chains only, and without alpha or paired-chain data the features that could be detected were limited. In a later analysis, TCR association rates were found to vary across HLA loci, with the most associated TCRs seen for DRB1 alleles and the fewest for HLA-C alleles.

In the case of this clone: No antigen is known for it. No clone much larger than this one lies a single base away; base qualities are absent.

Libraries were prepared through the immunoSEQ multiplex PCR assay. For the multiplex PCR, a mixture combining 60 forward primers for TCR Vbeta segments and 13 reverse primers for TCR Jbeta segments was used. The CDR3 region of rearranged TCR beta genes was amplified from genomic DNA by a multiplex PCR assay. Amplified TCR beta libraries were sequenced as 87-base-pair reads on the Illumina HiSeq System. As for the original processing: A later analysis counted 75 million to 100 million unique TCR beta chains across the 666 repertoires, and around 12 million of these chains were shared by at least two donors. To remove PCR and sequencing errors, raw reads were error-corrected and collapsed into unique sequences using a nearest-neighbor algorithm that merged closely related sequences. V, D and J gene segments were assigned by aligning CDR3 sequences to IMGT reference sequences. For a sequence to be retained, a match of at least six nucleotides to both a V gene segment and a J gene segment was required. Rearrangements were classified as productive when the CDR3 lacked stop codons and remained in frame with V and J, and all other rearrangements were classified as non-productive. Following IMGT convention, CDR3 was defined as the stretch from the second conserved V-encoded cysteine up to the conserved J-encoded phenylalanine. The earlier analysis of some 580 of the donors excluded any sequence lacking an unambiguous match to a single V gene segment. An earlier analysis of 587 of the donors called V segments functional above 56.7% productive rearrangements and segregating when the between-donor standard deviation exceeded 5%. To diagnose cytomegalovirus status from the catalog of TCR beta chain sequences, a statistical classification framework was built. In a later analysis, V and J genes were assigned by comparing TCR nucleotide sequences against IMGT/GENE-DB human TR gene sequences. In a later analysis, CDR3 sequences and most-parsimonious VDJ recombination scenarios were assigned using the TCRdist pipeline. In a later analysis, every TCR beta chain was defined by the combination of its CDR3 amino acid sequence and its V-gene family, and reads without a unique V-gene family were dropped. To address suspected cross-contamination and a sequencing artifact, a later analysis removed several hundred highly shared, low-generation-probability nucleotide sequences. In a later analysis, a clonal expansion index for each public chain was calculated from normalized within-repertoire ranks of inferred template counts. In a later analysis, generation probabilities were computed using a VDJ recombination model fitted to out-of-frame rearrangements, and the results were checked against IGoR. In a later analysis, hypergeometric tests were used to score TCR-TCR, TCR-HLA and TCR-CMV co-occurrence, with a repertoire-size bias correction applied to TCR pairs. A later analysis estimated false discovery rates by permuting HLA or CMV assignments 20 times. In a later analysis, co-occurring TCRs were grouped with DBSCAN, and TCRdist sequence similarity was added when clustering was performed within HLA-allele-positive subsets. Repertoires with fewer than 30,000 or more than 120,000 public chains were left out of co-occurrence clustering, as were roughly five repertoires with anomalous nucleotide sharing. TCRdb holds this immuneACCESS table with in-frame rearrangements only. Some clones are missing; in checked studies, unresolved V genes explain under half, and the rest has no known cause. D and trimming come from the DNA, and the V and J calls and clone size come from that table. For this sample there are 100,000 to 150,000 clones; around 81% appear just once. The ten most abundant clones make up approximately 1.2% of the sample.

The cohort was made up of approximately 670 healthy bone marrow donors. All cohort members were sampled while nominally healthy, although unrecorded immune exposures were likely present. The donor was CMV seronegative and belonged to the group of 380 or so seronegative cohort members. A peripheral blood sample was provided by each donor, and peripheral blood mononuclear cells were used for TCR beta sequencing. The Qiagen DNeasy Blood Extraction Kit was used to extract genomic DNA from the blood cell samples. The receptor was derived from a female donor in good health and CMV-seronegative. The sequenced material came from PBMCs.

The CDR3 region reads CTSTPLIPPGEQFF. The DNA is TGCACCAGCACCCCCCTTATCCCGCCCGGTGAGCAGTTCTTC. The chain is assembled from TRBV1 and TRBJ2-1; the table's D call TRBD2 went unverified against the DNA. TRBV1 is recorded as a pseudogene. CDR3 length: 14 amino acids, cysteine to phenylalanine. Only the CDR3 portion is preserved as DNA: 42 bases, with reading frame beginning at the first base.